Reported below is one T cell receptor beta chain. Its antigen is unidentified. This sample stems from a study of T cell responses to AZD1222 COVID-19 vaccine. Regarding the study as a whole: Clonal diversity was possibly underestimated; the donors were predominantly white British and more often female. Spike-specific TCR breadth and depth rose after two AZD1222 doses.

Clones were read by immunoSEQ multiplex PCR, and TCRdb kept only the in-frame ones, dropping some. This table holds some 120,000 clones, roughly 93% found once. Source: peripheral blood, taken on day 0 of AZD1222 vaccination. The sequence was obtained from an adult in good health.

This chain's CDR3 is CAISESVAGVNNEQFF. CDR3 nucleotides: TGTGCCATCAGTGAGTCGGTAGCGGGAGTGAACAATGAGCAGTTCTTC. This chain connects TRBV10-3 to TRBJ2-1, with 9 bases fitting TRBD2. This CDR3 has 16 amino acids. The germline V gene has CDR1 ENHRY and CDR2 SYGVKD. V shed 0 bases and J 5 bases; nucleotides not matched to a gene: 5.